This passage covers 20 T cell receptor beta chains from one sample sequenced in a study of PD-1 blockade in mismatch repair-deficient tumors. Measured with immunoSEQ multiplex PCR; TCRdb has only the in-frame clones, and not every one. In the table there are around 38,000 clones, 79% of which are singletons. The sample here was peripheral blood, taken 4 weeks after starting pembrolizumab. The receptors were gathered from an adult with mismatch repair-deficient cancer.

This rearrangement joins TRBV14 to TRBJ2-4; D gene uncertain. This CDR3 is 12 amino acids long. Trimming removed 1 base from V and 5 bases from J, with 3 bases in between. Germline CDR1 SGHDN, CDR2 FVKESK. This CDR3 reads CASSQGQNIQYF. DNA of the CDR3: TGTGCCAGCAGCCAAGGACAAAACATTCAGTACTTC.

This clone was counted only a few times. V and J are TRBV7-8 and TRBJ2-7; TRBD2 is a possible D gene (5 bases). With 5 bases removed from V and 6 bases from J, the gap between germline ends came to 8 bases. The V gene's germline CDR1 is SGHVS and CDR2 FQNEAQ. The length of the CDR3 is 11 residues. For the CDR3, the DNA is TGTGCCAGCAGCGCACGGGGCGAGCAGTACTTC. Its protein product is CASSARGEQYF. Complete variable domain (other parts from reference TRBV7-8 and TRBJ2-7): GAGVSQSPRYKVAKRGQDVALRCDPISGHVSLFWYQQALGQGPEFLTYFQNEAQLDKSGLPSDRFFAERPEGSVSTLKIQRTQQEDSAVYLCASSARGEQYFGPGTRLTVT.

In this sample, this clone is medium-sized. The CDR3 region has the DNA TGTGCCAGCAGCCAAGACAGGGGGAATGGAAACACCATATATTTT. This codes for CASSQDRGNGNTIYF. This chain connects TRBV4-2 to TRBJ1-3, with 7 bases fitting TRBD1. The V segment lost 0 bases and the J segment 3 bases; nucleotides outside the gene matches: 2. The CDR3 covers 15 residues. The germline gives CDR1 LGHNA, CDR2 YNFKEQ.

The chain combines TRBV7-9 with TRBJ2-2; 12 bases fit TRBD2. Trimming removed 2 bases from V and 0 bases from J; junction bases left unmatched: 1. The CDR3 runs 17 residues. Germline lookup yields CDR1 SEHNR and CDR2 FQNEAQ (reference sequence). CDR3 DNA: TGTGCCAGCAGCTTACGACTAGCGGGGGCGAACACCGGGGAGCTGTTTTTT. Encoded protein: CASSLRLAGANTGELFF.

By proportion, this clone is medium-sized. The rearrangement joins TRBV7-9 to TRBJ2-5; 13 bases fit TRBD2. The CDR3 is 17 amino acids. The ends lost 7 bases at V and 4 bases at J; junction bases unmatched: 12. Germline V gives CDR1 SEHNR, CDR2 FQNEAQ (reference sequence). CDR3 in DNA: TGTGCCAGCACCCTGGGACTAGCGGGGAAGACAGGAGAGACCCAGTACTTC. Protein sequence: CASTLGLAGKTGETQYF. The entire variable domain, with the rest obtained from reference TRBV7-9 and TRBJ2-5, is as follows: DTGVSQNPRHKITKRGQNVTFRCDPISEHNRLYWYRQTLGQGPEFLTYFQNEAQLEKSRLLSDRFSAERPKGSFSTLEIQRTEQGDSAMYLCASTLGLAGKTGETQYFGPGTRLLVL.

This CDR3 reads CASSLPDRGFTNYGYTF. The CDR3 coding sequence is TGTGCCAGCAGCCTGCCGGACAGGGGTTTTACTAACTATGGCTACACCTTC. The chain joins TRBV11-2 to TRBJ1-2, with TRBD1 identical over 9 bases. The CDR3 extends over 17 amino acids. After removal of 5 bases from V and 0 bases from J, the junction contained 10 bases not matched to a gene. Germline lookup yields CDR1 SGHAT and CDR2 FQNNGV.

The chain uses TRBV9 and TRBJ2-2; D gene unclear. Trimming left V 8 bases short and J 6 bases short, with 8 bases between. The CDR3 is made up of 11 amino acids. Germline V gene data show CDR1 as SGDLS and CDR2 as YYNGEE. CDR3 nucleotides: TGTGCCAGTAGCCAGGCCGGGGAGCTGTTTTTT. Residues: CASSQAGELFF. Filled out from reference TRBV9 and TRBJ2-2, the complete variable domain reads DSGVTQTPKHLITATGQRVTLRCSPRSGDLSVYWYQQSLDQGLQFLIQYYNGEERAKGNILERFSAQQFPDLHSELNLSSLELGDSALYFCASSQAGELFFGEGSRLTVL.

This chain connects TRBV6-5 to TRBJ1-2, with 7 bases lining up with TRBD1. Germline CDR1 reads MNHEY; CDR2 reads SVGAGI. The CDR3 consists of 15 residues. The junction had 10 bases not matched to a gene; V was cut back by 5 bases and J by 4 bases. CDR3 in amino acids: CASSAPDRPLYGYTF. The CDR3 nucleotides read TGTGCCAGCAGTGCACCGGACAGGCCACTCTATGGCTACACCTTC.

The chain uses TRBV6-5 and TRBJ1-5; 8 positions match TRBD1. After removal of 4 bases from V and 6 bases from J, the junction contained 5 bases not matched to a gene. The CDR3 has 14 amino acids. The germline V gene encodes CDR1 MNHEY and CDR2 SVGAGI. This chain's CDR3 is CASSSGTGLQPQHF. The DNA for the CDR3 is TGTGCCAGCAGTTCCGGGACAGGTCTTCAGCCCCAGCATTTT.

The genes are TRBV7-9 and TRBJ2-7, with D unresolved. CDR1 and CDR2 (germline): SEHNR, FQNEAQ (reference sequence). The CDR3 has 14 residues. V dropped 1 base and J dropped 4 bases, with 11 bases sitting between them. CDR3: CASSLDASGYEQYF. Written as DNA, the CDR3 is TGTGCCAGCAGCTTAGACGCCTCAGGATACGAGCAGTACTTC.

The V gene is TRBV6-1, the J gene TRBJ2-5; D unclear. V lost 2 bases and J lost 2, with 12 bases in between. Germline V gene data show CDR1 as MNHNS and CDR2 as SASEGT. This CDR3 has 15 amino acids. The CDR3 DNA reads TGTGCCAGCAGTGAATACCTGAAAGCTCAAGAGACCCAGTACTTC. Translating gives CASSEYLKAQETQYF.

This rearrangement joins TRBV27 to TRBJ2-5; 8 positions match TRBD1. In germline, CDR1 is MNHEY, CDR2 SMNVEV (reference sequence). V shed 1 base and J 4 bases; nucleotides not matched to a gene: 8. The CDR3 is 16 amino acids. The CDR3 protein is CASSLFRQGAGETQYF. CDR3 DNA: TGTGCCAGCAGTTTATTCCGGCAGGGGGCGGGAGAGACCCAGTACTTC.

V usage is TRBV5-4 and J usage is TRBJ1-2; 7 bases line up with TRBD1. CDR3 length: 14 amino acids. Germline CDR1 is SGHNT and CDR2 is YYREEE (reference sequence). V shed 4 bases and J 4 bases; nucleotides not matched to a gene: 7. The CDR3 nucleotides read TGTGCCAGCAGCACGGGACAGCCCTTCTATGGCTACACCTTC. This gives the protein CASSTGQPFYGYTF.

The chain couples TRBV19 to TRBJ2-1; the D gene is possibly TRBD2 (6 bases). V lost 3 bases and J lost 5, with 14 bases in between. The CDR3 runs 15 residues. Germline V gene sequence: CDR1 LNHDA, CDR2 SQIVND (reference sequence). The CDR3 spells CASSISAGPNNEQFF. CDR3 coding DNA: TGTGCCAGTAGTATTTCCGCGGGACCAAACAATGAGCAGTTCTTC. Drawing the rest from reference TRBV19 and TRBJ2-1, the complete variable domain is DGGITQSPKYLFRKEGQNVTLSCEQNLNHDAMYWYRQDPGQGLRLIYYSQIVNDFQKGDIAEGYSVSREKKESFPLTVTSAQKNPTAFYLCASSISAGPNNEQFFGPGTRLTVL.

This chain links TRBV5-6 with TRBJ2-1, with D unresolved. The CDR3 is 11 amino acids. V lost 4 bases and J lost 3, with 2 bases in between. Germline loops: CDR1 SGHDT, CDR2 YYEEEE. CDR3 sequence (DNA): TGTGCCAGCAGCCTCTACAATGAGCAGTTCTTC. Encoded protein: CASSLYNEQFF.

This chain connects TRBV11-2 to TRBJ2-1; the D is unclear. The CDR3 runs to 15 residues. V lost 2 bases, J lost 1 base, and 9 bases lay in between. Germline V gives CDR1 SGHAT, CDR2 FQNNGV. CDR3 bases: TGTGCCAGCAGCTTATTTTCGGCATCCTACAATGAGCAGTTCTTC. Protein sequence: CASSLFSASYNEQFF. The whole variable domain, filled in from reference TRBV11-2 and TRBJ2-1, reads EAGVAQSPRYKIIEKRQSVAFWCNPISGHATLYWYQQILGQGPKLLIQFQNNGVVDDSQLPKDRFSAERLKGVDSTLKIQPAKLEDSAVYLCASSLFSASYNEQFFGPGTRLTVL.

The chain combines TRBV30 with TRBJ1-2; 7 nucleotides agree with TRBD1. The CDR3 covers 15 residues. Germline-derived CDR1 and CDR2 are GTSNPN and SVGIG (reference sequence). The ends lost 0 bases at V and 7 bases at J; junction bases unmatched: 11. The CDR3 bases are TGTGCCTGGAGTGTACGCAGGACAGGCAAAAGTGGCTACACCTTC. It specifies CAWSVRRTGKSGYTF.

The chain links TRBV28 to TRBJ2-5; D not resolved. Judging by the DNA end, TRBJ2-7 fits better; the J call may be wrong. CDR1 is MDHEN and CDR2 is SYDVKM in the germline V gene. The CDR3 extends over 11 amino acids. For the CDR3, the DNA is TGTGCCAGCAGTTTAGGGTACGAGCAGTACTTC. Protein: CASSLGYEQYF.

The chain couples TRBV13 to TRBJ2-7; D not resolved. This CDR3 has 12 amino acids. Trimming cost V 2 bases and J 5 bases, with 7 bases left between them. Germline V gene lookup returns CDR1 PRHDT and CDR2 FYEKMQ (reference sequence). The CDR3 loop is CASSLINHEQYF. CDR3 DNA sequence: TGTGCCAGCAGCTTAATTAACCACGAGCAGTACTTC.

This rearrangement joins TRBV6-1 to TRBJ1-5; D might be TRBD1 (5 bases). The CDR3 has 14 amino acids. Trimming pared 11 bases from V and 0 bases from J, leaving 14 bases between. Germline values: CDR1 MNHNS, CDR2 SASEGT. CDR3 sequence (DNA): TGTGCCGGGGGGGGACGGTATAGCAATCAGCCCCAGCATTTT. Translating gives CAGGGRYSNQPQHF.